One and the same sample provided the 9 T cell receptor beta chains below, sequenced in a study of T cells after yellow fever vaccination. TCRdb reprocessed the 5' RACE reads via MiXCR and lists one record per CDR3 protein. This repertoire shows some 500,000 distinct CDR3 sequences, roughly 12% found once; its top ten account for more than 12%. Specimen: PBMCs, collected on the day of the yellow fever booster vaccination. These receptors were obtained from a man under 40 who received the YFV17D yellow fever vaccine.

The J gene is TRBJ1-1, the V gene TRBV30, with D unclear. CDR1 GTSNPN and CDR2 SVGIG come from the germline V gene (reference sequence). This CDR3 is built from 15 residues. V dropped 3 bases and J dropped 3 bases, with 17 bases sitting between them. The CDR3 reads CAWRSGDLEDTEAFF. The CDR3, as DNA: TGTGCCTGGAGAAGTGGAGACCTGGAGGACACTGAAGCTTTCTTT. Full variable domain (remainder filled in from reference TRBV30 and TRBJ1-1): SQTIHQWPATLVQPVGSPLSLECTVEGTSNPNLYWYRQAAGRGLQLLFYSVGIGQISSEVPQNLSASRPQDRQFILSSKKLLLSDSGFYLCAWRSGDLEDTEAFFGQGTRLTVV.

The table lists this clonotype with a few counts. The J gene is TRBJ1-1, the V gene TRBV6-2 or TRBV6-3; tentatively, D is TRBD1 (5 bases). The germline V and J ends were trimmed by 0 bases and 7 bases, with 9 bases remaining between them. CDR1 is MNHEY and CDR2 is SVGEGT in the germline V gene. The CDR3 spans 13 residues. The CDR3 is CASSYSGADEAFF. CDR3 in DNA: TGTGCCAGCAGTTACTCTGGGGCAGATGAAGCTTTCTTT.

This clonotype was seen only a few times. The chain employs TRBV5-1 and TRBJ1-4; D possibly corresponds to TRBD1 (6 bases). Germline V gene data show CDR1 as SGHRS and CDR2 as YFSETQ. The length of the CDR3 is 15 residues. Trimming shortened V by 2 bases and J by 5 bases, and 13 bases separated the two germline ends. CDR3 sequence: CASSLTGMGNEKLFF. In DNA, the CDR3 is TGCGCCAGCAGCTTAACAGGGATGGGCAATGAAAAACTGTTTTTT.

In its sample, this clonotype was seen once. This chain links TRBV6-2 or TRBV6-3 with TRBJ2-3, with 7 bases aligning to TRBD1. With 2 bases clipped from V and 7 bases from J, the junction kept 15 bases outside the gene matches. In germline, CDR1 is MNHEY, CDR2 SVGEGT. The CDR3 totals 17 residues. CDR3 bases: TGTGCCAGCAGTTACCAACCACCGGGACAGACGAGATATACGCAGTATTTT. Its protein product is CASSYQPPGQTRYTQYF.

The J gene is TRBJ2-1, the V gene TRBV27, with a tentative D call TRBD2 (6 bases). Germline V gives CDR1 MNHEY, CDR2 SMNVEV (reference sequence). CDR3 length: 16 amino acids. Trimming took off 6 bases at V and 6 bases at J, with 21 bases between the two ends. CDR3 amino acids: CASSPSVGGRPNEQFF. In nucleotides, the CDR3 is TGTGCCAGCAGCCCGTCAGTAGGTGGGAGGCCCAATGAGCAGTTCTTC.

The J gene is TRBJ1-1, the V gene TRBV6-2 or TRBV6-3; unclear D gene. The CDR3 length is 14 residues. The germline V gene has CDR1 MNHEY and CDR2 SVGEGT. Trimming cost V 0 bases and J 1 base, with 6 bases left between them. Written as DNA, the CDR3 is TGTGCCAGCAGTTACTCGAAGCGGAACACTGAAGCTTTCTTT. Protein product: CASSYSKRNTEAFF.

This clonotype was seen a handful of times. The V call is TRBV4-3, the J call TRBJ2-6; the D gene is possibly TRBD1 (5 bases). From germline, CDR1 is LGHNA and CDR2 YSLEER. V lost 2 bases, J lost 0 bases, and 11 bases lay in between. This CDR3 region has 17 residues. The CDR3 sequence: CASSQSMTASGANVLTF. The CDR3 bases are TGCGCCAGCAGCCAATCAATGACAGCCTCTGGGGCCAACGTCCTGACTTTC.

The CDR3 sequence: CATRETGNSNQPQHF. The CDR3 DNA reads TGTGCCACCCGAGAGACAGGGAATAGCAATCAGCCCCAGCATTTT. The V and J genes are TRBV19 and TRBJ1-5, with TRBD1 matching over 7 bases. This CDR3 comprises 15 residues. Germline V gives CDR1 LNHDA, CDR2 SQIVND (reference sequence). The V segment lost 10 bases and the J segment 0 bases; nucleotides outside the gene matches: 9. The full variable domain, its missing parts supplied by reference TRBV19 and TRBJ1-5, is DGGITQSPKYLFRKEGQNVTLSCEQNLNHDAMYWYRQDPGQGLRLIYYSQIVNDFQKGDIAEGYSVSREKKESFPLTVTSAQKNPTAFYLCATRETGNSNQPQHFGDGTRLSIL.

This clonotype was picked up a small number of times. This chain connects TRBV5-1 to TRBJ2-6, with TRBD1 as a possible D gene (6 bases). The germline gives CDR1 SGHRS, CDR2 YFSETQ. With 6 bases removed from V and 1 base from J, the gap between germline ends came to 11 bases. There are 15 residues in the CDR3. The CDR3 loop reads CASTPQGSGANVLTF. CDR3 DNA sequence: TGCGCCAGCACCCCCCAGGGGTCTGGGGCCAACGTCCTGACTTTC.